These 17 T cell receptor beta chains originate from one sample sequenced in a study of Graves' ophthalmopathy and Graves' hyperthyroidism. Amplifying from RNA transcripts, the study obtained TCR beta CDR3 regions. RT-PCR in the first round used HTBI primers; a second-round multiplex PCR followed. TCRdb analysed the multiplex PCR reads with MiXCR anew, one entry per CDR3 protein. In the table there are 1 million to 1.3 million distinct CDR3 sequences, about 35% of which are singletons. The specimen sequenced was peripheral blood or thyroid tissue (not recorded which). The receptors come from an adult man with Graves' hyperthyroidism.

A word on this clonotype: Mismatch with germline at one junction end may stem from a read error. The genes are TRBV7-9 and TRBJ1-5, with D tentatively TRBD1 (5 bases). CDR1 SEHNR and CDR2 FQNEAQ come from the germline V gene (reference sequence). This CDR3 comprises 12 residues. The CDR3 region has the DNA TGTGCCAGCAGCCCCGGGGGTCAGCACCAGCATTTT. This sequence encodes CASSPGGQHQHF.

The chain recombines TRBV25-1 with TRBJ1-2; 7 bases agree with TRBD1. This CDR3 has 14 residues. The germline gives CDR1 MGHDK, CDR2 SYGVNS. V trimming: 4 bases; J trimming: 4 bases; junction bases outside the gene matches: 6. DNA for the CDR3: TGTGCCAGCAGTGGGGACAGAGCTTTCTATGGCTACACCTTC. Amino acids: CASSGDRAFYGYTF.

This clonotype came up many times. The CDR3 DNA is TGTGCCAGCAGCTTAGCTTCGGCGGTACTTCCCTACGAGCAGTACTTC. Amino acids: CASSLASAVLPYEQYF. This chain links TRBV11-2 with TRBJ2-7; D uncertain. The V gene lost 1 base and the J gene lost 2 bases, with 15 bases spanning the gap. CDR1 SGHAT and CDR2 FQNNGV come from the germline V gene. The CDR3 runs 16 residues.

This clonotype was seen a few times. The V gene is TRBV10-3, the J gene TRBJ1-1, with 9 bases fitting TRBD1. CDR1 is ENHRY, CDR2 SYGVKD, per germline. The CDR3 length is 12 residues. The junction had 8 bases not matched to a gene; V was cut back by 10 bases and J by 8 bases. CDR3 coding DNA: TGTGCCACCGGGAACAGGGGGCCCGAAGCTTTCTTT. The encoded protein is CATGNRGPEAFF.

Worth noting for this clonotype: This may stem from a read error, because a much larger clone lies one nucleotide away. The rearrangement joins TRBV19 to TRBJ1-6; D is perhaps TRBD1 (6 bases). The CDR3 totals 15 residues. From germline, CDR1 is LNHDA and CDR2 SQIVND (reference sequence). CDR3 nucleotide sequence: TGTGCCAGTAGGTCTAATGGACAGAATAATTCACCCCCCCACTTT. It specifies CASRSNGQNNSPPHF.

This clonotype was seen many times. This sequence joins TRBV19 and TRBJ2-7; D unclear. The germline CDR1 and CDR2 sequences are LNHDA and SQIVND (reference sequence). V dropped 3 bases and J dropped 5 bases, with 8 bases sitting between them. CDR3 size: 12 residues. CDR3 DNA: TGTGCCAGTAGTATGGCCCTGGACGAGCAGTACTTC. It translates to CASSMALDEQYF.

This clonotype showed up just a few times. This chain joins TRBV4-2 and TRBJ2-7; D is unresolved. Looked up from germline, CDR1 is LGHNA and CDR2 is YNFKEQ. The CDR3 covers 15 residues. Deletions cut 3 bases from V and 6 bases from J, with 18 bases between. The CDR3 protein is CASSHPPFSVCEQYF. The CDR3 nucleotides read TGTGCCAGCAGCCACCCGCCGTTCAGCGTCTGCGAGCAGTACTTC.

This clonotype occurred a few times. The CDR3 DNA reads TGTGCCAGCAGCGCTGGGGGGAGTCCCCTCTCCTACGAGCAGTACTTC. The encoded protein is CASSAGGSPLSYEQYF. V is TRBV9 and J is TRBJ2-7, with D possibly TRBD2 on 6 matching bases. V gave up 3 bases and J gave up 0 bases, with 16 bases separating them. The CDR3 has 16 residues. From germline, CDR1 is SGDLS and CDR2 YYNGEE.

The chain couples TRBV15 to TRBJ1-2; possible D gene TRBD1, 6 bases. The V gene lost 4 bases and the J gene lost 12 bases, with 12 bases spanning the gap. CDR3 length equals 11 residues. Germline CDR1 is LNHNV and CDR2 is YYDKDF (reference sequence). The CDR3 region has the DNA TGTGCCACCAGCAAGGCAGGGGACAACACCTTC. This translates into CATSKAGDNTF.

This clonotype was recorded once. The V call is TRBV7-8, the J call TRBJ1-1; tentatively, D is TRBD1 (6 bases). The ends were cut back, 6 bases at V and 0 bases at J, with 11 bases in the middle. CDR3 length: 14 amino acids. The V gene's germline CDR1 is SGHVS and CDR2 FQNEAQ. The CDR3, as DNA: TGTGCCAGCAGAGTCCGGGACATGAACACTGAAGCTTTCTTT. It translates to CASRVRDMNTEAFF.

The CDR3 is CSSPRGNTEAFF. The CDR3, as DNA: TGCAGCTCGCCGCGGGGGAACACTGAAGCTTTCTTT. The rearrangement uses TRBV29-1 and TRBJ1-1; D remains ambiguous. CDR1 and CDR2 (germline): SQVTM, ANQGSEA. V was shortened by 8 bases and J by 1 base, with 11 bases between the two germline ends. This CDR3 is built from 12 residues. The variable domain in full, with the rest retrieved from reference TRBV29-1 and TRBJ1-1, is SAVISQKPSRDICQRGTSLTIQCQVDSQVTMMFWYRQQPGQSLTLIATANQGSEATYESGFVIDKFPISRPNLTFSTLTVSNMSPEDSSIYLCSSPRGNTEAFFGQGTRLTVV.

The chain uses TRBV20-1 and TRBJ2-5; 8 bases line up with TRBD1. J lost 1 base, V lost 4 bases, and 8 bases had no gene match. The CDR3 totals 15 residues. The germline V gene encodes CDR1 DFQATT and CDR2 SNEGSKA (reference sequence). This CDR3 reads CSANTGTGSQETQYF. The CDR3 DNA reads TGCAGTGCTAACACCGGGACAGGCAGCCAAGAGACCCAGTACTTC.

The chain links TRBV7-9 to TRBJ2-5; 9 nucleotides line up with TRBD1. Germline assignment: CDR1 SEHNR and CDR2 FQNEAQ (reference sequence). The trim removed 4 bases at V and 5 bases at J, leaving 14 bases unmatched. CDR3 length: 17 amino acids. CDR3 DNA: TGTGCCAGCAGCTGGGACAGGGCCGGGGAGCTTTCCGAGACCCAGTACTTC. This codes for CASSWDRAGELSETQYF.

This clonotype was seen many times. This chain joins TRBV9 and TRBJ1-3; D gene uncertain. Germline V gene sequence: CDR1 SGDLS, CDR2 YYNGEE. The CDR3 spans 15 residues. Deletions cut 1 base from V and 1 base from J, with 9 bases between. The CDR3 DNA reads as TGTGCCAGCAGCGTACGCCCAGATTCTGGAAACACCATATATTTT. Encoded protein: CASSVRPDSGNTIYF.

The V gene is TRBV29-1, the J gene TRBJ1-1; possibly TRBD1 for D (5 bases). This CDR3 is 12 amino acids long. V dropped 5 bases and J dropped 8 bases, with 15 bases sitting between them. Germline V lookup: CDR1 SQVTM, CDR2 ANQGSEA. CDR3 sequence (DNA): TGCAGCGTTACAACCGGGACCGGCGAAGCTTTCTTT. Translating it yields CSVTTGTGEAFF.

As for this clonotype: Being one base from a much bigger clone, this may be a read error. The rearrangement joins TRBV7-4 to TRBJ2-5; D is possibly TRBD2 (5 bases). This CDR3 is 14 amino acids long. The germline V gene encodes CDR1 SGHVT and CDR2 SQSDAQ. CDR3 in DNA: TGTGCCGGCAGCGGAAGGGAGTACCAAGAGACCCAGTACTTC. Translation gives CAGSGREYQETQYF.

This clonotype was detected a few times. This chain uses TRBV6-2 or TRBV6-3 with TRBJ1-1; D perhaps matches TRBD1 (6 bases). CDR1 and CDR2 from the germline V gene are MNHEY and SVGEGT. This CDR3 is built from 14 residues. V was shortened by 7 bases and J by 0 bases, with 12 bases between the two germline ends. DNA of the CDR3: TGTGCCAGCATGACAGGTAGACTGAACACTGAAGCTTTCTTT. It encodes CASMTGRLNTEAFF.